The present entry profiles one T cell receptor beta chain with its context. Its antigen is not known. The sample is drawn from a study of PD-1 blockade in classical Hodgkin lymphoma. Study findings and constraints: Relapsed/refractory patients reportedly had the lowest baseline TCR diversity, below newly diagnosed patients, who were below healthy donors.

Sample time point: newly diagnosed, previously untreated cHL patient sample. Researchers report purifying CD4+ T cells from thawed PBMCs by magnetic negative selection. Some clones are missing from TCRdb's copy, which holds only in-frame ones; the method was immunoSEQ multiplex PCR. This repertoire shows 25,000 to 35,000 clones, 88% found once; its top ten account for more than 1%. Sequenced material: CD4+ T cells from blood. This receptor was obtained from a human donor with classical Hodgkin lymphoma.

This CDR3 is CASTVGPKDNEQYF. As DNA, the CDR3 is TGTGCCAGCACCGTCGGACCGAAGGACAACGAGCAGTACTTC. V usage is TRBV9 and J usage is TRBJ2-7; weak D call: TRBD1 (5 bases). The CDR3 runs 14 residues. Germline lookup yields CDR1 SGDLS and CDR2 YYNGEE. Trimming removed 6 bases from V and 5 bases from J, with 18 bases in between.